This passage covers 20 T cell receptor beta chains from one sample sequenced in a study of T cell responses to AZD1222 COVID-19 vaccine. The table came from immunoSEQ multiplex PCR; TCRdb's copy has only in-frame clones and leaves some out. The sample lists approximately 20,000 clones, around 82% occurring once. The sample consisted of peripheral blood, taken on day 0 of AZD1222 vaccination. Receptor source: an adult in good health.

V gene TRBV30 combines with J gene TRBJ1-2; D is possibly TRBD1 (5 bases). CDR1 is GTSNPN and CDR2 is SVGIG in the germline V gene (reference sequence). V lost 8 bases, J lost 4 bases, and 11 bases lay in between. This CDR3 has 11 residues. The CDR3 sequence is CAHRLPYGYTF. The DNA for the CDR3 is TGTGCCCACAGGCTACCCTATGGCTACACCTTC.

This clone was observed a handful of times. The chain combines TRBV5-8 with TRBJ1-2, with TRBD1 as a possible D gene (6 bases). The CDR3 loop spans 14 amino acids. Trimming stripped 0 bases from V and 5 bases from J, with 11 bases between. Germline CDR1 SGHTS, CDR2 YDEGEE. In nucleotides, the CDR3 is TGTGCCAGCAGCTTGGGGGGGCTGCGATATGGCTACACCTTC. Protein: CASSLGGLRYGYTF.

This chain links TRBV30 with TRBJ1-5; TRBD1 agrees at 9 bases. CDR1 is GTSNPN, CDR2 SVGIG, per germline (reference sequence). CDR3 length: 15 residues. Trimming at V came to 3 bases and at J to 7 bases, leaving 10 bases not matched to a gene. CDR3: CAWSGGQGIEQPQHF. The CDR3 bases are TGTGCCTGGAGCGGGGGACAGGGCATAGAGCAGCCCCAGCATTTT.

The chain has TRBV6-6 and TRBJ2-7; 8 nucleotides match TRBD1. CDR3 size: 14 residues. V shed 2 bases and J 6 bases; nucleotides not matched to a gene: 6. The germline CDR1 and CDR2 sequences are MNHNY and SVGAGI (reference sequence). This chain's CDR3 is CASSYGTGKGEQYF. The DNA of the CDR3 is TGTGCCAGCAGTTACGGGACAGGAAAGGGCGAGCAGTACTTC.

The chain links TRBV28 to TRBJ2-1; D uncertain. The CDR3 has 12 amino acids. Trimming stripped 6 bases from V and 7 bases from J, with 10 bases between. Germline V gene data show CDR1 as MDHEN and CDR2 as SYDVKM. In DNA, the CDR3 is TGTGCCAGCAGGACCCCTATTAATGAGCAGTTCTTC. It is translated as CASRTPINEQFF.

The V and J genes are TRBV5-4 and TRBJ2-6, with D possibly TRBD1 on 6 matching bases. Germline CDR1 reads SGHNT; CDR2 reads YYREEE (reference sequence). Trimming pared 4 bases from V and 0 bases from J, leaving 14 bases between. CDR3 length: 17 residues. The CDR3 DNA follows: TGTGCCAGCAGCCCGGGACACCGAGTCTCTGGGGCCAACGTCCTGACTTTC. Translated: CASSPGHRVSGANVLTF.

CDR3: CASSLVGLDVQYF. The CDR3 DNA is TGTGCCAGCAGCTTGGTCGGACTAGACGTGCAGTATTTT. The chain employs TRBV11-1 and TRBJ2-3; TRBD2 agrees at 7 bases. From germline, CDR1 is SGHAT and CDR2 FQDESV (reference sequence). The CDR3 extends over 13 amino acids. The J segment lost 11 bases and the V segment lost 3 bases, leaving 8 bases of the junction unmatched.

The chain recombines TRBV30 with TRBJ1-2, with D hard to call. The germline V gene has CDR1 GTSNPN and CDR2 SVGIG (reference sequence). Trimming took off 3 bases at V and 6 bases at J, with 8 bases between the two ends. The CDR3 consists of 11 residues. The CDR3: CAWRRADGYTF. The CDR3, as DNA: TGTGCCTGGAGGAGGGCTGATGGCTACACCTTC. Full variable domain (missing parts from reference TRBV30 and TRBJ1-2): SQTIHQWPATLVQPVGSPLSLECTVEGTSNPNLYWYRQAAGRGLQLLFYSVGIGQISSEVPQNLSASRPQDRQFILSSKKLLLSDSGFYLCAWRRADGYTFGSGTRLTVV.

The V gene is TRBV29-1, the J gene TRBJ2-3; D may be TRBD2 (6 bases). Trimming removed 4 bases at V and 5 bases at J, with 13 bases between. This CDR3 has 13 residues. Germline CDR1 SQVTM, CDR2 ANQGSEA. The CDR3 loop reads CSVGREAGDTQYF. Here the CDR3 DNA reads TGCAGCGTTGGAAGGGAGGCCGGAGATACGCAGTATTTT.

V is TRBV18 and J is TRBJ1-5; the D gene is possibly TRBD1 (5 bases). CDR1 and CDR2 (germline): KGHSH, LQKENI. CDR3 length: 14 amino acids. V dropped 5 bases and J dropped 0 bases, with 8 bases sitting between them. In nucleotides, the CDR3 is TGTGCCAGCTCAGACAGAAATAGCAATCAGCCCCAGCATTTT. Protein product: CASSDRNSNQPQHF.

The J gene is TRBJ2-3, the V gene TRBV27; TRBD2 agrees at 9 bases. The CDR3 consists of 17 residues. J gave up 0 bases and V 7 bases, and 11 bases lay outside the gene matches. The germline gives CDR1 MNHEY, CDR2 SMNVEV (reference sequence). This CDR3 reads CASNPTRLAGSTDTQYF. In DNA, the CDR3 is TGTGCCAGCAACCCGACTAGGCTAGCGGGGAGCACAGATACGCAGTATTTT.

This clone was counted a few times. The CDR3 nucleotides are TGTGCCAGCAGCCGCGGGGTGTATAATTCACCCCTCCACTTT. Encoded protein: CASSRGVYNSPLHF. This chain uses TRBV28 with TRBJ1-6; D is uncertain. V was cut by 6 bases and J by 4 bases, with 10 bases left in between. There are 14 residues in the CDR3. CDR1 MDHEN and CDR2 SYDVKM come from the germline V gene.

V gene TRBV3-1 (or the pseudogene TRBV3-2) combines with J gene TRBJ2-6, with TRBD2 as a possible D gene (6 bases). The V end was cut by 4 bases, the J end by 1 base, with 20 bases between. CDR3 size: 19 residues. CDR1 LGHDT and CDR2 YNNKEL come from the germline V gene (reference sequence). Here the CDR3 reads CASSRSGVVGVSGANVLTF. Written as DNA, the CDR3 is TGTGCCAGCAGCCGGTCGGGAGTGGTGGGGGTATCTGGGGCCAACGTCCTGACTTTC.

The CDR3 spells CASSLQNNYGYTF. The CDR3 region has the DNA TGTGCCAGCAGCTTACAGAACAACTATGGCTACACCTTC. This chain connects TRBV7-9 to TRBJ1-2; D not resolved. The CDR3 totals 13 residues. Looked up from germline, CDR1 is SEHNR and CDR2 is FQNEAQ (reference sequence). Trimming removed 2 bases at V and 2 bases at J, with 6 bases between.

This clone has just one count. V is TRBV28 and J is TRBJ1-2, with a possible D match to TRBD1 (5 bases). Trimming stripped 4 bases from V and 3 bases from J, with 12 bases between. The length of the CDR3 is 14 residues. Germline CDR1 is MDHEN and CDR2 is SYDVKM. As DNA, the CDR3 is TGTGCCAGCAGTTCTATTAGGGGCGACTATGGCTACACCTTC. It translates to CASSSIRGDYGYTF.

This clone appeared once. This rearrangement joins TRBV30 to TRBJ2-2, with 9 bases identical to TRBD2. V trimming: 2 bases; J trimming: 7 bases; junction bases outside the gene matches: 14. The CDR3 length is 17 residues. Germline V gene lookup returns CDR1 GTSNPN and CDR2 SVGIG (reference sequence). Written as DNA, the CDR3 is TGTGCCTGGAGTAGGGGACCGGCGGGGGGGCCTGGCGGGGAGCTGTTTTTT. The encoded protein is CAWSRGPAGGPGGELFF.

The chain couples TRBV19 to TRBJ2-7; D is unresolved. Looked up from germline, CDR1 is LNHDA and CDR2 is SQIVND (reference sequence). The V end lost 3 bases, the J end lost 1 base, and 13 bases lay between the germline ends. The CDR3 contains 15 residues. In DNA form, the CDR3 reads TGTGCCAGTAGTATGCTTGGCGGTTCGTCCTACGAGCAGTACTTC. Its protein product is CASSMLGGSSYEQYF. Filled out from reference TRBV19 and TRBJ2-7, the complete variable domain reads DGGITQSPKYLFRKEGQNVTLSCEQNLNHDAMYWYRQDPGQGLRLIYYSQIVNDFQKGDIAEGYSVSREKKESFPLTVTSAQKNPTAFYLCASSMLGGSSYEQYFGPGTRLTVT.

This clone has just one count. This chain connects TRBV6-5 to TRBJ2-5, with D uncertain. V was pared by 6 bases and J by 2 bases, with 10 bases between. Germline assignment: CDR1 MNHEY and CDR2 SVGAGI. This CDR3 spans 13 amino acids. The CDR3 loop reads CASRVRAQETQYF. CDR3 DNA sequence: TGTGCCAGCAGGGTAAGGGCACAAGAGACCCAGTACTTC.

This clone was picked up a small number of times. V is TRBV9 and J is TRBJ2-5, with D perhaps matching TRBD1 or TRBD2 (6 bases each). Trimming shortened V by 6 bases and J by 5 bases, and 20 bases separated the two germline ends. The CDR3 has 15 amino acids. From germline, CDR1 is SGDLS and CDR2 YYNGEE. The CDR3 DNA follows: TGTGCCAGCAACGACGGGGGCTTCCAGGGGGAGACCCAGTACTTC. Translated, it gives CASNDGGFQGETQYF.

This clone turned up a few times. V is TRBV7-2 and J is TRBJ1-1; D call uncertain. Trimming left V 1 base short and J 6 bases short, with 9 bases between. This CDR3 contains 13 residues. Germline V CDR1 and CDR2: SGHTA, FQGNSA. CDR3 loop: CASSLDGGAEAFF. CDR3 bases: TGTGCCAGCAGCTTAGATGGAGGCGCTGAAGCTTTCTTT. The full variable domain, rest sourced from reference TRBV7-2 and TRBJ1-1, is GAGVSQSPSNKVTEKGKDVELRCDPISGHTALYWYRQSLGQGLEFLIYFQGNSAPDKSGLPSDRFSAERTGGSVSTLTIQRTQQEDSAVYLCASSLDGGAEAFFGQGTRLTVV.